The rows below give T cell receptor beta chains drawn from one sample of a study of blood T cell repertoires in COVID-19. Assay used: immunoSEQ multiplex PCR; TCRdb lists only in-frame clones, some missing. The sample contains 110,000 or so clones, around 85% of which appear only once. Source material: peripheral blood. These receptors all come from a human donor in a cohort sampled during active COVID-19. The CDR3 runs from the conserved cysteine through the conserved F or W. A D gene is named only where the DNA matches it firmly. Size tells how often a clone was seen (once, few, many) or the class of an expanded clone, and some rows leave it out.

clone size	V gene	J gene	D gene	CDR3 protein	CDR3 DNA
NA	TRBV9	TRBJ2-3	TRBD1	CASSPTGTGPDTQYF	TGTGCCAGCAGCCCGACCGGGACAGGGCCAGATACGCAGTATTTT
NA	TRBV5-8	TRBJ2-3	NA	CASSPGHTQYF	TGTGCCAGCAGCCCAGGGCATACGCAGTATTTT
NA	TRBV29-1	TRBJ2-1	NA	CSAANNEQFF	TGCAGCGCCGCTAACAATGAGCAGTTCTTC
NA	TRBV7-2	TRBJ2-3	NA	CASSPRANTQYF	TGTGCCAGCAGCCCCAGGGCGAATACGCAGTATTTT
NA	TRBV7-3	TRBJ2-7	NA	CASSLTPGSYEQYF	TGTGCCAGCAGCTTAACCCCAGGATCCTACGAGCAGTACTTC
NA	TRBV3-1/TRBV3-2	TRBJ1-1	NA	CASSQESLGGSTEAFF	TGTGCCAGCAGCCAAGAGTCCCTGGGAGGAAGCACTGAAGCTTTCTTT
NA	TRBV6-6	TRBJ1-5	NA	CASSYTGIPYNQPQHF	TGTGCCAGCAGTTACACAGGGATCCCCTACAATCAGCCCCAGCATTTT
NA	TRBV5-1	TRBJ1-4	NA	CASSLELGGGNEKLFF	TGCGCCAGCAGCTTGGAACTAGGCGGAGGGAATGAAAAACTGTTTTTT
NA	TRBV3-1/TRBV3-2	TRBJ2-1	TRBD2	CASSRLGTSGSEQFF	TGTGCCAGCAGCCGTTTGGGGACTAGCGGTAGTGAGCAGTTCTTC
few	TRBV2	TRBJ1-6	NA	CASSGQVYNSPLHF	TGTGCCAGCAGTGGCCAGGTCTATAATTCACCCCTCCACTTT
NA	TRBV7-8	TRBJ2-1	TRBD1	CASSLQGQPGNEQFF	TGTGCCAGCAGCTTACAGGGACAGCCGGGGAATGAGCAGTTCTTC
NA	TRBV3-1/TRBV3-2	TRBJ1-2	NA	CASSPKGDYGYTF	TGTGCCAGCAGCCCGAAGGGGGACTATGGCTACACCTTC
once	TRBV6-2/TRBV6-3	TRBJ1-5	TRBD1	CASSTESGQGHQPQHF	TGTGCCAGCAGTACCGAGTCTGGACAGGGGCATCAGCCCCAGCATTTT
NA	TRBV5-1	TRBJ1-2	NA	CASSLQGSNYGYTF	TGCGCCAGCAGCTTGCAGGGGTCGAACTATGGCTACACCTTC